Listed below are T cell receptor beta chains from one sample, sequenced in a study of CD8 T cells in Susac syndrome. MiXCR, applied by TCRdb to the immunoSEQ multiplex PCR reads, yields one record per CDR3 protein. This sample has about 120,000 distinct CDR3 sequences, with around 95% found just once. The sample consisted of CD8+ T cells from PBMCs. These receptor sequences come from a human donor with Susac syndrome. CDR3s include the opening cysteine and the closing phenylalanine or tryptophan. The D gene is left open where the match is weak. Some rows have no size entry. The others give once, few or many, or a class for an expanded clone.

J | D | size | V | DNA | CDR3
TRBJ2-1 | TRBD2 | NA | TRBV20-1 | TGCAGTGCTCCTAGCGGGGAAAGCTCCTACAATGAGCAGTTCTTC | CSAPSGESSYNEQFF
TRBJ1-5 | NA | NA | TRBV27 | TGTGCCAGCAGTTTATCCGGGACCTATCAGCCCCAGCATTTT | CASSLSGTYQPQHF
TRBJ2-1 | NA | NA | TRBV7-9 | TGTGCCAGCAGCCCCCTTCTTGGGGGGCGAAATGAGCAGTTCTTC | CASSPLLGGRNEQFF
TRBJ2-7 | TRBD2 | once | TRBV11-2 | TGTGCCAGCAGTTTCGGGACTAGCTCCGAGCAGTACTTC | CASSFGTSSEQYF
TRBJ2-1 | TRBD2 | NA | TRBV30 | TGTGCCTGGAGTGTACTAGGTAGCGGGGACTACAATGAGCAGTTCTTC | CAWSVLGSGDYNEQFF
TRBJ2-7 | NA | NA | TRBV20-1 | TGCAGTGCTAGAGATAGCTTGGAATACGAGCAGTACTTC | CSARDSLEYEQYF
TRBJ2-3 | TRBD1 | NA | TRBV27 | TGTGCCAGCAGTACCTGGGACAGGGCCACAGATACGCAGTATTTT | CASSTWDRATDTQYF
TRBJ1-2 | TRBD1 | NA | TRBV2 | TGTGCCAGCAGTGAAGATACAGGGGATTACGACTATGGCTACACCTTC | CASSEDTGDYDYGYTF
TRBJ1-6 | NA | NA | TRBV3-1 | TGTGCCAGCAGCCCGGGGGTGAGTTCACCCCTCCACTTT | CASSPGVSSPLHF
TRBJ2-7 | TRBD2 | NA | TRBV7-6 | TGTGCCAGCAGCCGTATGAGCGGGACCTCCTACGAGCAGTACTTC | CASSRMSGTSYEQYF
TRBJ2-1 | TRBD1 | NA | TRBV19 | TGTGCCAGTAGTATAGATTGGGCAGGACAGGGGGCGCCTGAGCAGTTCTTC | CASSIDWAGQGAPEQFF
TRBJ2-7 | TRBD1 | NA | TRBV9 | TGTGCCAGCAGCAGCGGACAGGGGATGTACGAGCAGTACTTC | CASSSGQGMYEQYF
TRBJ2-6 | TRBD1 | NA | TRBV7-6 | TGTGCCAGCAGCTTAGACAGGGGTGGCAACGTCCTGACTTTC | CASSLDRGGNVLTF
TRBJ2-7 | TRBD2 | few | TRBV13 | TGTGCCAGCAGTAGTAGCGGGAGCTACGAGCAGTACTTC | CASSSSGSYEQYF
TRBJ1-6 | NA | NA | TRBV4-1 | TGCGCCAGCAGGAAGAGGGATTGGGTTAGTTCACCCCTCCACTTT | CASRKRDWVSSPLHF
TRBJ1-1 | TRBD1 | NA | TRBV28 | TGTGCCAGCAGGGGGACAGGGAACACTGAAGCTTTCTTT | CASRGTGNTEAFF
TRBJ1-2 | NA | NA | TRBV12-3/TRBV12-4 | TGTGCCAGCAGTTCCGGGACCGTCCTTGACTATGGCTACACCTTC | CASSSGTVLDYGYTF
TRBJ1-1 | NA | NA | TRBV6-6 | TGTGCCAGCGCCCGGACCTTCCAGGGCACTGAAGCTTTCTTT | CASARTFQGTEAFF
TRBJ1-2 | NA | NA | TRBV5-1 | TGCGCCAGCAGCTTGGAGTTTATTGGGGAAGATGGCTACACCTTC | CASSLEFIGEDGYTF
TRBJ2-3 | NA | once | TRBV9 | TGTGCCAGCAGCGGGCCGGGACACCCTAGCACAGATACGCAGTATTTT | CASSGPGHPSTDTQYF
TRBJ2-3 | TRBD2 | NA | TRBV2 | TGTGCCAGCAGGGCGGGGGGGCCGAGCACAGATACGCAGTATTTT | CASRAGGPSTDTQYF
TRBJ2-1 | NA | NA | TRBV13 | TGTGCCAGCAGCTCCGCTGAGCGGGCGGACAATGAGCAGTTCTTC | CASSSAERADNEQFF
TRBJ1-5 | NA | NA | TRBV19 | TGTGCCAGTAGTATGGTAGGGTTCAGTCAGCCCCAGCATTTT | CASSMVGFSQPQHF
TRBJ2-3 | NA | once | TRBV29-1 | TGCAGCGTTGAAGTCCCGGGAACAGATACGCAGTATTTT | CSVEVPGTDTQYF
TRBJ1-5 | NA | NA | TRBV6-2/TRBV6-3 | TGTGCCAGCAGTTATCCGTATGGCAATCAGCCCCAGCATTTT | CASSYPYGNQPQHF
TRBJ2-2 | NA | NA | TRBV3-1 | TGTGCCAGCAGCGCAACAGGGCTTGCGAACACCGGGGAGCTGTTTTTT | CASSATGLANTGELFF
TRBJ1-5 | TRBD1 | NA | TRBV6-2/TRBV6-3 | TGTGCCAGCAGTACCTACCGGGACAGCGAGCCCCAGCATTTT | CASSTYRDSEPQHF
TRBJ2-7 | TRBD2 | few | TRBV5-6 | TGTGCCAGCAGCTGGACTAGCGGGGCCTACGAGCAGTACTTC | CASSWTSGAYEQYF
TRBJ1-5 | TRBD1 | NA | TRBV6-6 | TGTGCCAGCAGTTACACCCGGGACAGGGTTAATCAGCCCCAGCATTTT | CASSYTRDRVNQPQHF
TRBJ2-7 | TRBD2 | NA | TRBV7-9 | TGTGCCAGCAGTCGACTAGCGGGGGGCGACGAGTACGAGCAGTACTTC | CASSRLAGGDEYEQYF
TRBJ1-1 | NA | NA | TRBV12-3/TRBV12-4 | TGTGCCAGCAGTCGAGGGACGTACCACACCACTGAAGCTTTCTTT | CASSRGTYHTTEAFF
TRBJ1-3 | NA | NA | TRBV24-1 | TGTGCCACCAGTGAGGCAGCTGGAAACACCATATATTTT | CATSEAAGNTIYF
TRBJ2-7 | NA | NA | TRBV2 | TGTGCCAGCAGTGATGGGGTACAGGAAAACGAGCAGTACTTC | CASSDGVQENEQYF
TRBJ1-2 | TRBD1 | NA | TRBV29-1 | TGCAGCGTTGAGGGCTACAGGGGGCGGAATGGCTACACCTTC | CSVEGYRGRNGYTF
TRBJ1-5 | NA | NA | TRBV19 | TGTGCCAGTAGTACGAGGACAGCTAGGGGCAATCAGCCCCAGCATTTT | CASSTRTARGNQPQHF
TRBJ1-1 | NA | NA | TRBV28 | TGTGCCAGCAGTCCCATACTGACAGCCGTTGGGGCTTTCTTT | CASSPILTAVGAFF
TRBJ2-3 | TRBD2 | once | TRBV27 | TGTGCCAGCAGCAGACTAGCGTGGGGCACAGATACGCAGTATTTT | CASSRLAWGTDTQYF
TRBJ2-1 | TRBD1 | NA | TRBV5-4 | TGTGCCAGCAGCTTGTCGGACAGGGCCAATGAGCAGTTCTTC | CASSLSDRANEQFF
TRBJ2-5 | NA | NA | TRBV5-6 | TGTGCCAGCAGCTCCGGCGGGGAGCAAGAGACCCAGTACTTC | CASSSGGEQETQYF
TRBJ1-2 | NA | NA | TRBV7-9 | TGTGCCAGCAGCCCGGGGGGATCTAACTATGGCTACACCTTC | CASSPGGSNYGYTF
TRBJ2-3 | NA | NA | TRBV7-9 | TGTGCCAGCACCAAGGGGCGCGCAGATACGCAGTATTTT | CASTKGRADTQYF
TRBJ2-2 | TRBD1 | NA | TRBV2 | TGTGCCAGCAGTGAAGACCGGGACAGCCAATACACCGGGGAGCTGTTTTTT | CASSEDRDSQYTGELFF
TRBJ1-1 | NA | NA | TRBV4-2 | TGTGCCAGCAGCCAAGGGGGGTTGGGGGTCGAGGAAGCTTTCTTT | CASSQGGLGVEEAFF
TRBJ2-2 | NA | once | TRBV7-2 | TGTGCCAGCAGCTTATACGGAAACACCGGGGAGCTGTTTTTT | CASSLYGNTGELFF
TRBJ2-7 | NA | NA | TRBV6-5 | TGTGCCAGCAGCCGGCTAGTCAACGAGCAGTACTTC | CASSRLVNEQYF
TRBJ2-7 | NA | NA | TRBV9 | TGTGCCAGCAGCGGGAAGGGGGGAGAGCAGTACTTC | CASSGKGGEQYF
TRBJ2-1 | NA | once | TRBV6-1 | TGTGCCAGCAGTATTTCGGGTTATCCCCGCCCGGATGAGCAGTTCTTC | CASSISGYPRPDEQFF